This T cell receptor beta chain was sequenced during a study of CD8+ T cells in alopecia areata. Sequencing relied on a cDNA template that was reverse transcribed from extracted RNA. The assay was immunoSEQ multiplex PCR, and TCRdb's table has in-frame clones only and misses some. The data hold around 160,000 clones, with approximately 50% observed a single time. The germline gives CDR1 SQVTM, CDR2 ANQGSEA. CDR3 length equals 14 residues. Trimming removed 3 bases from V and 2 bases from J, with 13 bases in between. This clone was recorded once. Sequencing was performed on CD4+ T cells sorted from blood. This chain joins TRBV29-1 and TRBJ1-2, with D hard to call. The TCR was taken from a human donor with alopecia areata. For the CDR3, the DNA is TGCAGCGTTGACGATGTTTCACGAAACTATGGCTACACCTTC. Encoded protein: CSVDDVSRNYGYTF. The entire variable domain, with the rest obtained from reference TRBV29-1 and TRBJ1-2, is as follows: SAVISQKPSRDICQRGTSLTIQCQVDSQVTMMFWYRQQPGQSLTLIATANQGSEATYESGFVIDKFPISRPNLTFSTLTVSNMSPEDSSIYLCSVDDVSRNYGYTFGSGTRLTVV.